Sequencing of this T cell receptor beta chain was carried out in a study of shared clonotypes between healthy human individuals. For unsorted PBMC, 300 to 350 ng DNA per replicate equaled some 33,000 T cell genomes. The assay was immunoSEQ multiplex PCR, and TCRdb's table has in-frame clones only and misses some. The table includes fewer than 500,000 clones, about three quarters detected once. Caucasian adults residing in Nashville, Tennessee made up all the donors. The germline V gene has CDR1 SGHDN and CDR2 FVKESK. This CDR3 region has 18 residues. Germline trimming cut 3 bases from V and 7 bases from J; bases unmatched to any gene: 11. With respect to this clone: As yet, its antigen is unknown.

Study-level findings and limits: Specimens sampled were limited to blood, with tissue repertoires likely differing.

The sequenced sample consisted of PBMCs. V usage is TRBV14 and J usage is TRBJ2-1; 14 positions agree with TRBD2. The receptor was isolated from a woman in her 40s in good health. Some clones in this sample may be carry-over from other donors' samples. CDR3 residues: CASSQGTSGRVKWNEQFF. DNA for the CDR3: TGTGCCAGCAGCCAGGGGACTAGCGGGAGAGTTAAATGGAATGAGCAGTTCTTC.